The clone carrying this TCR beta chain was seen once. The antigen is undetermined. UMIs were added to TCR cDNA along with a universal primer site when it was made by 5'RACE template switching. TCRdb reprocessed the 5' RACE reads with MiXCR, giving one entry per CDR3 protein. The table has approximately 450,000 distinct CDR3 sequences, about 19% seen once. Germline V CDR1 and CDR2: SGHRS, YFSETQ. The ends lost 5 bases at V and 5 bases at J; junction bases unmatched: 14. The CDR3 covers 16 residues. This entry comes from a study of T cells after yellow fever vaccination. General study points: Abundant clonotypes from the bulk population could get into FACS-sorted repertoires as contaminants. Just a small share of clonotypes turned up in the CD4 compartment as well as the CD8 compartment.

The receptor was isolated from a man in his late teens or twenties who received the YFV17D yellow fever vaccine. Sequenced here: PBMCs, sampled before the yellow fever booster vaccination. The chain uses TRBV5-1 and TRBJ1-1, with 8 bases that match TRBD1. The CDR3 coding sequence is TGCGCCAGCAGAGGTCCAGGGGGCGCGGGGAGGACTGAAGCTTTCTTT. This encodes CASRGPGGAGRTEAFF.